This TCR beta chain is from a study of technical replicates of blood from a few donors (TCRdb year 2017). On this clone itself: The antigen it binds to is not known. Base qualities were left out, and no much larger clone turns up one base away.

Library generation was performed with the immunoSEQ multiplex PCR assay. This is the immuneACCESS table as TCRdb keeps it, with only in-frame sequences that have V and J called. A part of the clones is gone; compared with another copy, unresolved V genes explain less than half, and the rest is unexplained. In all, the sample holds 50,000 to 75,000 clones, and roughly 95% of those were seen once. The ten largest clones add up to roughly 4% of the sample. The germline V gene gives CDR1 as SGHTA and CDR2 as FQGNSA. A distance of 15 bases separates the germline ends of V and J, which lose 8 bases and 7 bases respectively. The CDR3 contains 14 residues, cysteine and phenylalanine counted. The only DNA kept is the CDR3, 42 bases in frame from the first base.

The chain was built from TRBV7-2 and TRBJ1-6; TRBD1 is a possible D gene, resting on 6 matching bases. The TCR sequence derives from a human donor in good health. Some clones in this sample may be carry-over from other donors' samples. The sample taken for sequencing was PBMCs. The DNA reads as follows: TGTGCCAGCGGACCCGGGACATACAATTCACCCCTCCACTTT. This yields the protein CASGPGTYNSPLHF.